A selection of T cell receptor beta chains follows, all from one sample in a study of CD8+ T cells in alopecia areata. Measured with immunoSEQ multiplex PCR; TCRdb has only the in-frame clones, and not every one. Among around 190,000 clones listed, roughly 60% were seen once. The material sequenced was CD4+ T cells sorted from blood, taken at week 24, from a patient treated with tofacitinib. The receptors were gathered from a human donor with alopecia areata. The CDR3 runs from the conserved cysteine through the conserved F or W. D genes are given only for firm matches. Rows give clone size only sometimes, using once, few, many, or a class for an expanded clone.

clone_size	v_call	d_call	j_call	cdr3_aa	cdr3_nt
-	TRBV30	-	TRBJ2-1	CAWSVGRMRSSYNEQFF	TGTGCCTGGAGTGTAGGGCGGATGCGCAGCTCCTACAATGAGCAGTTCTTC
few	TRBV19	-	TRBJ2-2	CASSARTGWGGELFF	TGTGCCAGTAGTGCCCGCACAGGGTGGGGCGGGGAGCTGTTTTTT
-	TRBV30	-	TRBJ2-1	CAWSVADEQFF	TGTGCCTGGAGTGTAGCAGATGAGCAGTTCTTC
-	TRBV28	-	TRBJ1-5	CASSSMSGANQPQHF	TGTGCCAGCAGTTCAATGTCCGGGGCTAATCAGCCCCAGCATTTT
once	TRBV7-9	-	TRBJ1-6	CASSLGGQINSPLHF	TGTGCCAGCAGCTTAGGCGGACAGATTAATTCACCCCTCCACTTT
-	TRBV6-5	-	TRBJ2-1	CASSYLEEQFF	TGTGCCAGCAGTTACCTGGAGGAGCAGTTCTTC
-	TRBV5-1	-	TRBJ1-1	CASSLGGSSYTEAFF	TGCGCCAGCAGCTTGGGTGGCAGCTCATACACTGAAGCTTTCTTT
-	TRBV30	-	TRBJ1-1	CAYRGFGFTEAFF	TGTGCTTATAGAGGGTTCGGATTCACTGAAGCTTTCTTT
-	TRBV5-5	-	TRBJ2-1	CASSLLSGPLHNEQFF	TGTGCCAGCAGCTTATTATCAGGGCCTCTCCACAATGAGCAGTTCTTC
-	TRBV10-1	-	TRBJ1-2	CASSADSYGYTF	TGCGCCAGCAGTGCGGATAGCTATGGCTACACCTTC
-	TRBV4-1	TRBD1	TRBJ2-5	CASSSGTAQETQYF	TGCGCCAGCAGCTCCGGGACAGCTCAAGAGACCCAGTACTTC
-	TRBV5-1	TRBD1	TRBJ2-7	CASSRTGDAYEQYF	TGCGCCAGCAGCAGGACAGGGGACGCCTACGAGCAGTACTTC
-	TRBV18	-	TRBJ1-1	CASARSATNTEAFF	TGTGCCAGCGCGCGCTCGGCAACCAACACTGAAGCTTTCTTT
many	TRBV27	-	TRBJ2-1	CASSLLVNNEQFF	TGTGCCAGCAGTTTGTTGGTTAACAATGAGCAGTTCTTC
few	TRBV5-1	-	TRBJ1-5	CASSPSTGTNQPQHF	TGCGCCAGCAGCCCGAGTACAGGGACCAATCAGCCCCAGCATTTT
-	TRBV5-6	-	TRBJ1-2	CASSSQIYGYTF	TGTGCCAGCAGCTCACAGATCTATGGCTACACCTTC
few	TRBV5-1	-	TRBJ1-1	CASSLGRTGTEAFF	TGCGCCAGCAGCTTGGGGCGGACGGGCACTGAAGCTTTCTTT
-	TRBV9	-	TRBJ1-1	CASSVTANTEAFF	TGTGCCAGCAGCGTGACAGCGAACACTGAAGCTTTCTTT
-	TRBV4-3	-	TRBJ1-1	CASSQASLNTEAFF	TGCGCCAGCAGCCAAGCCTCACTGAACACTGAAGCTTTCTTT
-	TRBV6-6	-	TRBJ2-1	CASSYSMYEQFF	TGTGCCAGCAGTTACTCGATGTATGAGCAGTTCTTC
-	TRBV30	-	TRBJ1-2	CAWTAGNYGYTF	TGTGCCTGGACCGCAGGGAACTATGGCTACACCTTC
-	TRBV7-9	TRBD1	TRBJ1-2	CASRQQGEIYGYTF	TGTGCCAGCCGACAACAGGGGGAAATCTATGGCTACACCTTC
-	TRBV7-8	-	TRBJ2-2	CASSFGRGETGELFF	TGTGCCAGCAGCTTCGGACGCGGGGAGACCGGGGAGCTGTTTTTT
-	TRBV18	-	TRBJ1-1	CASSPPLDHEAHDPMNTEAFF	TGTGCCAGCTCACCCCCTCTGGATCACGAGGCACATGACCCCATGAACACTGAAGCTTTCTTT
-	TRBV29-1	-	TRBJ1-1	CSVWLGQPNTEAFF	TGCAGCGTGTGGTTGGGCCAACCGAACACTGAAGCTTTCTTT
few	TRBV5-1	TRBD2	TRBJ2-3	CASSFNGGSTDTQYF	TGCGCCAGCAGCTTCAACGGGGGGAGCACAGATACGCAGTATTTT
-	TRBV10-3	TRBD1	TRBJ2-1	CATTRDSSNNEQFF	TGTGCCACTACCCGGGACAGTTCCAACAATGAGCAGTTCTTC
few	TRBV30	TRBD1	TRBJ2-7	CAWTDRGKAYEQYF	TGTGCCTGGACCGACAGGGGAAAGGCCTACGAGCAGTACTTC
-	TRBV19	-	TRBJ1-5	CASSIQRNQPQHF	TGTGCCAGTAGTATCCAGCGCAATCAGCCCCAGCATTTT
few	TRBV30	-	TRBJ1-2	CACHNGVSFGYTF	TGTGCCTGCCACAATGGGGTATCTTTTGGCTACACCTTC
-	TRBV29-1	TRBD2	TRBJ2-3	CSVPRTSGYTDTQYF	TGCAGCGTTCCCCGGACTAGCGGGTACACAGATACGCAGTATTTT
-	TRBV29-1	TRBD1	TRBJ1-1	CSASGQQNTEAFF	TGCAGCGCGTCGGGACAGCAGAACACTGAAGCTTTCTTT
-	TRBV4-2	-	TRBJ2-3	CASSQDVAGSSTDTQYF	TGTGCCAGCAGCCAAGATGTTGCAGGGTCTAGCACAGATACGCAGTATTTT
-	TRBV19	-	TRBJ1-6	CASSDLPNSPLHF	TGTGCCAGTAGCGACCTGCCTAATTCACCCCTCCACTTT
-	TRBV12-5	-	TRBJ2-4	CASGFGQWPGAKNIQYF	TGTGCTAGTGGTTTCGGACAGTGGCCCGGGGCCAAAAACATTCAGTACTTC
-	TRBV28	-	TRBJ1-6	CASKQGSYNSPLHF	TGTGCCAGCAAGCAGGGTTCCTATAATTCACCCCTCCACTTT
-	TRBV29-1	-	TRBJ2-1	CSVDRDLSNEQFF	TGCAGCGTTGACAGGGACCTATCCAATGAGCAGTTCTTC
-	TRBV30	-	TRBJ1-5	CAWKGGPNQPQHF	TGTGCCTGGAAGGGGGGCCCCAATCAGCCCCAGCATTTT
-	TRBV29-1	-	TRBJ2-7	CSVVPGPGYEQYF	TGCAGCGTTGTCCCGGGACCGGGCTACGAGCAGTACTTC
-	TRBV10-3	-	TRBJ2-2	CAISERGTNTGELFF	TGTGCCATCAGTGAAAGAGGAACGAACACCGGGGAGCTGTTTTTT
-	TRBV5-4	-	TRBJ1-5	CASSLAGVNQPQHF	TGTGCCAGCAGCTTGGCTGGGGTAAATCAGCCCCAGCATTTT
-	TRBV5-4	-	TRBJ2-3	CASSFWRHTDTQYF	TGTGCCAGCAGCTTCTGGAGACACACAGATACGCAGTATTTT
few	TRBV5-1	-	TRBJ2-4	CASSLDAKNIQYF	TGCGCCAGCAGCTTGGACGCCAAAAACATTCAGTACTTC
-	TRBV11-1	-	TRBJ2-3	CASSSLGANTDTQYF	TGTGCCAGCAGCTCTCTGGGGGCTAACACAGATACGCAGTATTTT
once	TRBV30	TRBD1	TRBJ1-6	CAWSSLTGMASPLHF	TGTGCCTGGAGTTCACTGACAGGGATGGCGTCACCCCTCCACTTT